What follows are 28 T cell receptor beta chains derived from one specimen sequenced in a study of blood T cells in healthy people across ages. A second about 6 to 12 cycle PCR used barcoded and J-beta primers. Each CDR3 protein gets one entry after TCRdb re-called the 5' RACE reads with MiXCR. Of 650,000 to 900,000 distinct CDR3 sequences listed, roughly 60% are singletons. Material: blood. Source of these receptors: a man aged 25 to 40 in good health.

The CDR3 DNA reads as TGCAGTGCTAGAGAGAGACCAGGGCTCTCTAACTATGGCTACACCTTC. Its protein is CSARERPGLSNYGYTF. The rearrangement joins TRBV20-1 to TRBJ1-2; D may be TRBD1 (5 bases). There are 16 residues in the CDR3. Germline V CDR1 and CDR2: DFQATT, SNEGSKA (reference sequence). Trimming shortened V by 0 bases and J by 0 bases, and 14 bases separated the two germline ends.

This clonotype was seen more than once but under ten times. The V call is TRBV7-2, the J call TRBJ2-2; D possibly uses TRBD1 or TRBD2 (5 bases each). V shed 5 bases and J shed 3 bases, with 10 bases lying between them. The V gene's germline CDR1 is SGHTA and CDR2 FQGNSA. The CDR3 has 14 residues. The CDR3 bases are TGTGCCAGCAGCCCTAGAGGGGACACCGGGGAGCTGTTTTTT. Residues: CASSPRGDTGELFF.

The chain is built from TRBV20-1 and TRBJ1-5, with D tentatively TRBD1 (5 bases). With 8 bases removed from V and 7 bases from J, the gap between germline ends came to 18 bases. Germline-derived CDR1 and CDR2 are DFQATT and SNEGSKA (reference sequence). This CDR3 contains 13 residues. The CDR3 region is CSPSGSLEQPQHF. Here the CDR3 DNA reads TGCAGTCCATCAGGGAGTCTTGAGCAGCCCCAGCATTTT.

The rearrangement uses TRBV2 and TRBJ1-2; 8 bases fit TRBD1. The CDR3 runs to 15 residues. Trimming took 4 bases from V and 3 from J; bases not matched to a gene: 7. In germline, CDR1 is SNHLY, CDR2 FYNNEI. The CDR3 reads CASSGGAGGHYGYTF. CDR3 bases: TGTGCCAGCAGTGGGGGGGCAGGGGGCCACTATGGCTACACCTTC.

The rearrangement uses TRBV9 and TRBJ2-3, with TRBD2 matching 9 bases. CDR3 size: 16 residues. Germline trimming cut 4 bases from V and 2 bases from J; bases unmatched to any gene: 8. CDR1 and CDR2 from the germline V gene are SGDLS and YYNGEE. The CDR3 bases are TGTGCCAGCAGCCATCTAGCGGGATTATACACAGATACGCAGTATTTT. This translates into CASSHLAGLYTDTQYF.

The DNA for the CDR3 is TGTGCCAGCAGTTTCCGCCGACAGGGAAGGGTGGAGACCCAGTACTTC. Its translation: CASSFRRQGRVETQYF. The chain is built from TRBV27 and TRBJ2-7; 7 bases agree with TRBD1. The J call may not be correct, given that the DNA end is closer to TRBJ2-5. Germline CDR1 MNHEY, CDR2 SMNVEV (reference sequence). The CDR3 is 16 residues long.

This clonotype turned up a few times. CDR3 DNA sequence: TGTGCCAGCAGCGTAGAGGATATAGTGTGGGGTGAGCAGTTCTTC. This translates into CASSVEDIVWGEQFF. The genes are TRBV9 and TRBJ2-1; D call uncertain. The germline gives CDR1 SGDLS, CDR2 YYNGEE. V was trimmed by 0 bases and J by 9 bases, leaving 16 bases between them. CDR3 length: 15 residues.

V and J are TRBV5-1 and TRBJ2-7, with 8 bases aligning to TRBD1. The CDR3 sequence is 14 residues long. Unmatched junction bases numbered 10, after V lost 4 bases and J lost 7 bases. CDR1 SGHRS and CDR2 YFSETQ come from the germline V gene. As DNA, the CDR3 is TGCGCCAGCAGCGACACAGGGGGACCTAATGAGCAGTACTTC. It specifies CASSDTGGPNEQYF. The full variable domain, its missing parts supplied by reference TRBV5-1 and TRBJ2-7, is KAGVTQTPRYLIKTRGQQVTLSCSPISGHRSVSWYQQTPGQGLQFLFEYFSETQRNKGNFPGRFSGRQFSNSRSEMNVSTLELGDSALYLCASSDTGGPNEQYFGPGTRLTVT.

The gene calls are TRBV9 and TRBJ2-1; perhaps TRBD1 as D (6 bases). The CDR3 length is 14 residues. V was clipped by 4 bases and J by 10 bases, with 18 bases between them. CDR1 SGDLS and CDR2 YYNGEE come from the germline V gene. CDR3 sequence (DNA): TGTGCCAGCAGCACCTGGGACACTACCTACGAGCAGTTCTTC. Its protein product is CASSTWDTTYEQFF.

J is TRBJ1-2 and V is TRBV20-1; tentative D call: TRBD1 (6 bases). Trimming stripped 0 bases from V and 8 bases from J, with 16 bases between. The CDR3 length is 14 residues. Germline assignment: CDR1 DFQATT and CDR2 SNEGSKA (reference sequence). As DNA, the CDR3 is TGCAGTGCTAGAGATTTGCGGGGGGCTGGGGGCTACACCTTC. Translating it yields CSARDLRGAGGYTF.

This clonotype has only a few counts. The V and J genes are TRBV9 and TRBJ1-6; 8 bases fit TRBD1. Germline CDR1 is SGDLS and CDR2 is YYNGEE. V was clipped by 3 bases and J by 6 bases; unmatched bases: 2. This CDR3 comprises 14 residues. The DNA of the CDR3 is TGTGCCAGCAGCGAGACAGGGGCTAATTCACCCCTCCACTTT. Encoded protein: CASSETGANSPLHF.

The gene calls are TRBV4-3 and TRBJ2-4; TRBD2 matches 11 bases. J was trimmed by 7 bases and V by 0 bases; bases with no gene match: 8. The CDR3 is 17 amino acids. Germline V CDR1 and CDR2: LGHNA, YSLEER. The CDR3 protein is CASSQDTSGGAWNIQYF. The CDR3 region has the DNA TGCGCCAGCAGCCAAGATACTAGCGGGGGAGCTTGGAACATTCAGTACTTC.

CDR3 DNA sequence: TGTGCCAGCAGCATAGCGGGGGGGGGGAGCACAGATACGCAGTATTTT. Translating it yields CASSIAGGGSTDTQYF. The chain uses TRBV6-6 and TRBJ2-3; TRBD2 matches at 11 bases. The CDR3 loop spans 16 amino acids. With V trimmed by 6 bases and J by 0 bases, 5 bases remained unmatched. CDR1 and CDR2 from the germline V gene are MNHNY and SVGAGI (reference sequence).

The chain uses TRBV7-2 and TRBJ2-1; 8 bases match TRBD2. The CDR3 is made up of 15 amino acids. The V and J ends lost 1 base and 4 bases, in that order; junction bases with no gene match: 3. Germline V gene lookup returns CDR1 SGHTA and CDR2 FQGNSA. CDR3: CASSLEAGEYNEQFF. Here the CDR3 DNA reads TGTGCCAGCAGCTTAGAAGCGGGGGAGTACAATGAGCAGTTCTTC. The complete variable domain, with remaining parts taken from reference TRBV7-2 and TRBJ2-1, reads GAGVSQSPSNKVTEKGKDVELRCDPISGHTALYWYRQSLGQGLEFLIYFQGNSAPDKSGLPSDRFSAERTGGSVSTLTIQRTQQEDSAVYLCASSLEAGEYNEQFFGPGTRLTVL.

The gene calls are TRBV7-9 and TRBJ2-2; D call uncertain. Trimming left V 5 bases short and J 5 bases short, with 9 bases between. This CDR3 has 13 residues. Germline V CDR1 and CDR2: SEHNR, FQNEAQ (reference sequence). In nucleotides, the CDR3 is TGTGCCAGCAGCCAGCGTGTTACCGGGGAGCTGTTTTTT. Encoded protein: CASSQRVTGELFF. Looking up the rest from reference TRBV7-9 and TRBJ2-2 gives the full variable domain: DTGVSQNPRHKITKRGQNVTFRCDPISEHNRLYWYRQTLGQGPEFLTYFQNEAQLEKSRLLSDRFSAERPKGSFSTLEIQRTEQGDSAMYLCASSQRVTGELFFGEGSRLTVL.

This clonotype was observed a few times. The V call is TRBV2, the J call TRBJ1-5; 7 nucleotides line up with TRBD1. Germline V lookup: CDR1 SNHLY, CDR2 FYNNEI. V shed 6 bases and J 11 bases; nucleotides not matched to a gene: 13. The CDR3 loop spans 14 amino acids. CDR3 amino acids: CASRGDSTIRTQHF. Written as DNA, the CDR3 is TGTGCCAGCAGGGGGGACAGTACAATCAGGACCCAGCATTTT.

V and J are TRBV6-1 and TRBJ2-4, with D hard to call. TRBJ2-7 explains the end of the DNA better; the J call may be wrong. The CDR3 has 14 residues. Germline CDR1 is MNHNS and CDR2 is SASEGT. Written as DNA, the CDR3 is TGTGCCAGCAGTGAACAAATCCGCTCCTACGAGCAGTACTTC. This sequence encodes CASSEQIRSYEQYF.

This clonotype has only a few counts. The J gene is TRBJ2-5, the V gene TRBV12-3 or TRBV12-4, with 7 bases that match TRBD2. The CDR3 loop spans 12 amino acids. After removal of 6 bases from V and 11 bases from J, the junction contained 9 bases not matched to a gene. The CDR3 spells CASRNSLREQYF. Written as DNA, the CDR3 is TGTGCCAGCAGAAACAGTCTGCGGGAGCAGTACTTC.

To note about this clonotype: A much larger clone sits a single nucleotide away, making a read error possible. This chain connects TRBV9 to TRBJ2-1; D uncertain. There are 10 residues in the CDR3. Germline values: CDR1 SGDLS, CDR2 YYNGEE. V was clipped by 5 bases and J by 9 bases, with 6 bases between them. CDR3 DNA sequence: TGTGCCAGCAGTGGGATTGAGCAGTTCTTC. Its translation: CASSGIEQFF.

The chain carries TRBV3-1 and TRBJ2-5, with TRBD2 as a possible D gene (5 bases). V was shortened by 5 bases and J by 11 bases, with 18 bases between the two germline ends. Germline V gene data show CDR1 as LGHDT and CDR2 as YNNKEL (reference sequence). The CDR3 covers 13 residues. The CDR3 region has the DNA TGTGCCAGCAGCTCAATCTCCTTCGGGGAGCAGTACTTC. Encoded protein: CASSSISFGEQYF.

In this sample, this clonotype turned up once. CDR3 loop: CAWGAGETQYF. In nucleotides, the CDR3 is TGTGCCTGGGGTGCGGGAGAGACCCAGTACTTC. V gene TRBV30 combines with J gene TRBJ2-5; D may be TRBD2 (5 bases). Germline lookup yields CDR1 GTSNPN and CDR2 SVGIG (reference sequence). The ends were cut back, 5 bases at V and 4 bases at J, with 8 bases in the middle. The CDR3 spans 11 residues.

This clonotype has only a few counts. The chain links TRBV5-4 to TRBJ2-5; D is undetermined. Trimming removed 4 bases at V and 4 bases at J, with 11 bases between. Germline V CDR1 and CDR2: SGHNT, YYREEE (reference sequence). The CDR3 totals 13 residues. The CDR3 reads CASSPPKGETQYF. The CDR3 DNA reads TGTGCCAGCAGCCCCCCCAAGGGAGAGACCCAGTACTTC.

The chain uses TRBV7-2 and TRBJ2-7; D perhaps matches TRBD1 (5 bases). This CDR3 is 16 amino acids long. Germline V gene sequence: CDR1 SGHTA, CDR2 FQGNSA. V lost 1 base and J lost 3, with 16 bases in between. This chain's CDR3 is CASSLVFGGASYEQYF. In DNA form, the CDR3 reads TGTGCCAGCAGCTTAGTCTTTGGTGGGGCAAGCTACGAGCAGTACTTC.

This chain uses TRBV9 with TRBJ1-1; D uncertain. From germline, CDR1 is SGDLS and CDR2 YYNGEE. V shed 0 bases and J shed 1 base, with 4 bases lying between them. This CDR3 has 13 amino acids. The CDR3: CASSVGSNTEAFF. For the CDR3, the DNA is TGTGCCAGCAGCGTAGGATCGAACACTGAAGCTTTCTTT.

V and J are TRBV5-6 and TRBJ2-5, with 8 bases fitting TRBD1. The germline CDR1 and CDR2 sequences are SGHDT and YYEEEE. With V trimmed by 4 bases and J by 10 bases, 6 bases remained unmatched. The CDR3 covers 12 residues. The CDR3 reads CASSGTTGGQYF. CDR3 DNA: TGTGCCAGCAGCGGGACAACAGGGGGCCAGTACTTC.

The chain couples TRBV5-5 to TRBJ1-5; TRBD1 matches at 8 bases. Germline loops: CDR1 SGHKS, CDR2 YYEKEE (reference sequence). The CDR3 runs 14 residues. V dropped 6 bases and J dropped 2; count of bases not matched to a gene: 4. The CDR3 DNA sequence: TGTGCCAGCACCGAGACAGGGGGCAATCAGCCCCAGCATTTT. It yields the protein CASTETGGNQPQHF.

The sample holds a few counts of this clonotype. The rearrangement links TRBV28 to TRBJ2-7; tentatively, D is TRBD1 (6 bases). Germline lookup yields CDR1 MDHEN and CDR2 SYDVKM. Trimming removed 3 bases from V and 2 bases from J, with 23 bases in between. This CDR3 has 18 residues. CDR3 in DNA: TGTGCCAGCAGTTTCCCCGGACAGTACAGCCCTGTAGCCTACGAGCAGTACTTC. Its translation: CASSFPGQYSPVAYEQYF.

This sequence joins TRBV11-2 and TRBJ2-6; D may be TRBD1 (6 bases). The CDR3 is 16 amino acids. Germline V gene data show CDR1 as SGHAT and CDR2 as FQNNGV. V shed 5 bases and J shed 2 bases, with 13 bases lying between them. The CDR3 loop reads CASSVTQGTGANVLTF. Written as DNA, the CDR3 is TGTGCCAGCAGCGTCACACAGGGTACTGGGGCCAACGTCCTGACTTTC.